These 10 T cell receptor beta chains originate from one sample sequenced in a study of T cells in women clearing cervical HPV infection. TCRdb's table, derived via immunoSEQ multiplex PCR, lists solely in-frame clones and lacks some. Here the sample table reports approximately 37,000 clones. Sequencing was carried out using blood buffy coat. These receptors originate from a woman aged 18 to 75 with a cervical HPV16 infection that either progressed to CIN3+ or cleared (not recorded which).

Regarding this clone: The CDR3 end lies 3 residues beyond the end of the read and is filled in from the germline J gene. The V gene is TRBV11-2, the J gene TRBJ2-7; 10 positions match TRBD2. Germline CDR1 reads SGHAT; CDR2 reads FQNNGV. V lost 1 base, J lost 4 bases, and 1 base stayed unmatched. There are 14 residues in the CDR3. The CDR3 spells CASSLGTSGYEQYF. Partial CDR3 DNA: TGTGCCAGCAGCTTAGGGACTAGCGGATACGAG.

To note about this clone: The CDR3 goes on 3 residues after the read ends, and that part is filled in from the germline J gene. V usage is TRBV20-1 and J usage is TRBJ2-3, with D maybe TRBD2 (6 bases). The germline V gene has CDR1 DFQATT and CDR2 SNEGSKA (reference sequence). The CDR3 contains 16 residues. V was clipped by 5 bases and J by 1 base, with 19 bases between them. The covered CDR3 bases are TGCAGTGCTCAGACATTACGGAGGGGAGGCACAGATACG. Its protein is CSAQTLRRGGTDT. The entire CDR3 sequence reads CSAQTLRRGGTDTQYF.

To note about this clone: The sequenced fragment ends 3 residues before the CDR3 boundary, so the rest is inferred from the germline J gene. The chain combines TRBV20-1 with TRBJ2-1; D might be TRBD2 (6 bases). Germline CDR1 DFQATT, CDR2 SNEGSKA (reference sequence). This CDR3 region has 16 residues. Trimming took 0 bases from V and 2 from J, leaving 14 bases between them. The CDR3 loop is CSARDLGSGTYNEQFF. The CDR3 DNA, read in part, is TGCAGTGCTAGAGATCTGGGTAGCGGTACCTACAATGAG.

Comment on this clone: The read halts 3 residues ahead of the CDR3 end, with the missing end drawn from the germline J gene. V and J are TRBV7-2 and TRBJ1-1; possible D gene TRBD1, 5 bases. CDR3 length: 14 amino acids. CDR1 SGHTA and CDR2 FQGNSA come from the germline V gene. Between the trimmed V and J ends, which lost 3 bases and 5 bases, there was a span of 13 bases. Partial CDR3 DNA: TGTGCCAGCAGCTTCAATGGGGACTTAACTGAA. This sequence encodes CASSFNGDLTE. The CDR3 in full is CASSFNGDLTEAFF.

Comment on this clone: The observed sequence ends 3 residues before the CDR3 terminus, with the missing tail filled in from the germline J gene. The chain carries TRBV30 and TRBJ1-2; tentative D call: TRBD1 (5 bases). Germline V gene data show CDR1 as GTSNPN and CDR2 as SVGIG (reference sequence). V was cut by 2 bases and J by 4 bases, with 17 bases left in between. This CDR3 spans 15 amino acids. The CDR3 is CAWSSPLGGFYGYTF. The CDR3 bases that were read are TGTGCCTGGAGTTCACCCTTGGGGGGGTTCTATGGC.

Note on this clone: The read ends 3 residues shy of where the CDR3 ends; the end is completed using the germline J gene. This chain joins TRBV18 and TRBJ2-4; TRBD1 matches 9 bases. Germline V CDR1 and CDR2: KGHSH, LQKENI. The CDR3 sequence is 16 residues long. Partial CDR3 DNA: TGTGCCAGCTCACCTAGACAGGGGGGCATGAACTATGGT. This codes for CASSPRQGGMNYG. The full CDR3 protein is CASSPRQGGMNYGQYF.

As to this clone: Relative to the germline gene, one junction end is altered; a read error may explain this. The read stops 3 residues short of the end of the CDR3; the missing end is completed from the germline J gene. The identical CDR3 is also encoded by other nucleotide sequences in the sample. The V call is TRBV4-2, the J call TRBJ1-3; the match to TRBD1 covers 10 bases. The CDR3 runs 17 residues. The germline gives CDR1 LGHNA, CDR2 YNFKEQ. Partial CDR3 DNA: TGTGCCAGCAGCCGAAGGGACAGGGGAACGGCTGGAAACACG. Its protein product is CASSRRDRGTAGNT. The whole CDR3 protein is CASSRRDRGTAGNTIYF.

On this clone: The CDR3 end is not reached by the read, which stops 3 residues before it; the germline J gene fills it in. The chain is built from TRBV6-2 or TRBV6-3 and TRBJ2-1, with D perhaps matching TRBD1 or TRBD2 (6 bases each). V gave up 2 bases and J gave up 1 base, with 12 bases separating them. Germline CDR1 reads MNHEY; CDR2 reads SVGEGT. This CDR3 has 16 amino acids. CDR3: CASSYDTGRSYNEQFF. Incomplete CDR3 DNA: TGTGCCAGCAGTTACGATACAGGGAGGTCCTACAATGAG.

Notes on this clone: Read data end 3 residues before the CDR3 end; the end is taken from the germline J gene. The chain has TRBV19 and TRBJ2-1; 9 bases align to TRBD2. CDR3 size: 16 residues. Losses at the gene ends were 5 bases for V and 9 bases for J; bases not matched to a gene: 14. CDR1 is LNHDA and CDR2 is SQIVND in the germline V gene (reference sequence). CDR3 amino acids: CASSPGGLAGTIEQFF. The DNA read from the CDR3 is TGTGCCAGTAGTCCAGGCGGGCTAGCGGGAACTATTGAG. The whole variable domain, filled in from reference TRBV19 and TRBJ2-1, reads DGGITQSPKYLFRKEGQNVTLSCEQNLNHDAMYWYRQDPGQGLRLIYYSQIVNDFQKGDIAEGYSVSREKKESFPLTVTSAQKNPTAFYLCASSPGGLAGTIEQFFGPGTRLTVL.

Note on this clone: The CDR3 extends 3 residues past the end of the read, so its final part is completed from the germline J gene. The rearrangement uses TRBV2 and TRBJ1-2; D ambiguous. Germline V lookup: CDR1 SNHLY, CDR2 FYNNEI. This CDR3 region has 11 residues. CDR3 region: CASSEIYDYTF. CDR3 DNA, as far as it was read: TGTGCCAGCAGTGAAATCTACGAC.